These 17 T cell receptor beta chains share one sample of origin, sequenced in a study of blood T cells in healthy people across ages. Next came a second PCR, run for about 7 to 12 cycles, which used a sample-barcoded 5' primer along with a J-beta primer mix. Each CDR3 protein is one row after TCRdb ran MiXCR on the 5' RACE reads. Here the sample spans just under 900,000 distinct CDR3 sequences, more than 25% being singletons. Source material: blood. The receptors originated from a woman of 80 years or more in good health.

On this clonotype: A much larger clone differs by one base, so this may be a read error. The V and J genes are TRBV2 and TRBJ2-1; D may match TRBD1 or TRBD2 (5 bases each). Trimming removed 11 bases from V and 8 bases from J, with 22 bases in between. Germline assignment: CDR1 SNHLY and CDR2 FYNNEI. The length of the CDR3 is 14 residues. This CDR3 reads CAGTREWGLDEQFF. DNA of the CDR3: TGTGCCGGCACCCGCGAGTGGGGGTTAGATGAGCAGTTCTTC.

This clonotype was observed a few times. V and J are TRBV7-8 and TRBJ1-2; D might be TRBD1 (5 bases). Germline V gene lookup returns CDR1 SGHVS and CDR2 FQNEAQ. Trimming left V 0 bases short and J 4 bases short, with 12 bases between. The CDR3 is 15 amino acids. The CDR3, as DNA: TGTGCCAGCAGCTTAGCAGGGGCCCCCCCCTATGGCTACACCTTC. Protein: CASSLAGAPPYGYTF.

As concerns this clonotype: A much bigger clone sits one base away, suggesting this may be a read error. The chain carries TRBV7-9 and TRBJ1-1; D is unresolved. Germline V gives CDR1 SEHNR, CDR2 FQNEAQ (reference sequence). The CDR3 has 13 amino acids. Trimming took 1 base from V and 5 from J, leaving 8 bases between them. The DNA of the CDR3 is TGTGCCAGCAGCTTAGTGACGGCTACTGAAGCTTTCTTT. This codes for CASSLVTATEAFF. The full variable domain, with the rest looked up from reference TRBV7-9 and TRBJ1-1, is DTGVSQNPRHKITKRGQNVTFRCDPISEHNRLYWYRQTLGQGPEFLTYFQNEAQLEKSRLLSDRFSAERPKGSFSTLEIQRTEQGDSAMYLCASSLVTATEAFFGQGTRLTVV.

The J gene is TRBJ2-1, the V gene TRBV7-2, with TRBD2 matching 8 bases. Trimming at V came to 1 base and at J to 10 bases, leaving 15 bases not matched to a gene. The CDR3 length is 17 residues. Per germline, CDR1 SGHTA and CDR2 FQGNSA. The CDR3 loop is CASSLVGGGSSPTEQFF. The CDR3 nucleotides are TGTGCCAGCAGCTTAGTTGGCGGGGGGTCCTCCCCAACGGAGCAGTTCTTC.

In this sample, this clonotype turned up many times. The V gene is TRBV7-2, the J gene TRBJ2-7; the match to TRBD1 covers 7 bases. This CDR3 is 13 amino acids long. The trim removed 5 bases at V and 5 bases at J, leaving 6 bases unmatched. Looked up from germline, CDR1 is SGHTA and CDR2 is FQGNSA. The CDR3 DNA follows: TGTGCCAGCAGCCGACAGGGCAGGGACGAGCAGTACTTC. Its protein is CASSRQGRDEQYF. The entire variable domain, with the rest obtained from reference TRBV7-2 and TRBJ2-7, is as follows: GAGVSQSPSNKVTEKGKDVELRCDPISGHTALYWYRQSLGQGLEFLIYFQGNSAPDKSGLPSDRFSAERTGGSVSTLTIQRTQQEDSAVYLCASSRQGRDEQYFGPGTRLTVT.

This clonotype was recorded many times. The V gene is TRBV11-2, the J gene TRBJ1-1, with D possibly matching TRBD1 (5 bases). V lost 2 bases to trimming and J lost 3 bases, with 16 bases between them. The germline CDR1 and CDR2 sequences are SGHAT and FQNNGV. The CDR3 is made up of 16 amino acids. The CDR3 bases are TGTGCCAGCAGCTTACGATGGGGGGACTTACACACTGAAGCTTTCTTT. Its protein product is CASSLRWGDLHTEAFF.

The rearrangement links TRBV25-1 to TRBJ2-1, with 9 bases matching TRBD2. Losses at the gene ends were 7 bases for V and 5 bases for J; bases not matched to a gene: 12. CDR3 size: 16 residues. From germline, CDR1 is MGHDK and CDR2 SYGVNS. CDR3 loop: CASTMKGIAGDNEQFF. The CDR3 DNA reads TGTGCCAGCACCATGAAGGGGATAGCGGGGGACAATGAGCAGTTCTTC.

As to this clonotype: A read error may account for a junction end that differs from germline. This sequence joins TRBV2 and TRBJ2-3; possible D gene TRBD1, 5 bases. CDR3 size: 16 residues. From germline, CDR1 is SNHLY and CDR2 FYNNEI. The CDR3 DNA follows: TGTGCCAGCAGTGTGCGGACATCAATACGATCAGATATGCAGTATTTT. As protein: CASSVRTSIRSDMQYF.

Note on this clonotype: With a much larger clone just one base away, this may be a read error. The V call is TRBV6-2 or TRBV6-3, the J call TRBJ2-7; 8 bases are a match to TRBD1. Germline CDR1 and CDR2: MNHEY and SVGEGT. V was pared by 6 bases and J by 7 bases, with 11 bases of the junction left unmatched. The length of the CDR3 is 14 residues. The CDR3 DNA follows: TGTGCCAGCAGAAATACAGGGGGTCGGAATGAGCAGTACTTC. This encodes CASRNTGGRNEQYF.

This clonotype was counted many times. This may arise from a read error, as a much more abundant clone is one base away. This chain links TRBV12-3 or TRBV12-4 with TRBJ2-3; possibly TRBD2 for D (5 bases). This CDR3 contains 15 residues. The CDR3 nucleotides are TGTGCCAGCAGTTTCGGCAGCCCTAGCACAGATGCGCAGTATTTT. Protein product: CASSFGSPSTDAQYF.

This clonotype was observed many times. The V gene is TRBV7-9, the J gene TRBJ1-6, with 7 bases fitting TRBD1. The germline CDR1 and CDR2 sequences are SEHNR and FQNEAQ (reference sequence). V dropped 5 bases and J dropped 7; count of bases not matched to a gene: 11. The CDR3 is 16 amino acids. DNA for the CDR3: TGTGCCAGCAGCGATACTGGGACAGCCAGGAATTCACCCCTCCACTTT. Protein: CASSDTGTARNSPLHF.

The rearrangement uses TRBV4-3 and TRBJ2-2; D is undetermined. The germline V gene encodes CDR1 LGHNA and CDR2 YSLEER. V lost 1 base and J 5 bases, leaving 11 bases between the germline ends. This CDR3 is 15 amino acids long. CDR3 in DNA: TGCGCCAGCAGCCAAGGGCCCCCTGGGACCGGGGAGCTGTTTTTT. It is translated as CASSQGPPGTGELFF.

In this sample, this clonotype turned up many times. V usage is TRBV6-5 and J usage is TRBJ2-3; D tentatively fits TRBD1 or TRBD2 (5 bases each). This CDR3 is built from 15 residues. Germline V gene lookup returns CDR1 MNHEY and CDR2 SVGAGI. Deletions cut 2 bases from V and 2 bases from J, with 11 bases between. CDR3 sequence reads: CASSYGGPPTDTQYF. The CDR3 DNA sequence: TGTGCCAGCAGTTACGGGGGACCCCCCACAGATACGCAGTATTTT.

The V gene is TRBV7-3, the J gene TRBJ2-1, with 8 positions matching TRBD1. Germline lookup yields CDR1 SGHTA and CDR2 FQGTGA. The CDR3 has 15 residues. Trimming took 5 bases from V and 6 from J; bases not matched to a gene: 9. The CDR3: CASSIQGAALNEQFF. In nucleotides, the CDR3 is TGTGCCAGCAGCATCCAGGGGGCCGCTCTCAATGAGCAGTTCTTC.

This clonotype came up many times. The genes are TRBV4-3 and TRBJ1-5; D is ambiguous. Germline V CDR1 and CDR2: LGHNA, YSLEER. This CDR3 region has 18 residues. V gave up 0 bases and J gave up 0 bases, with 15 bases separating them. In nucleotides, the CDR3 is TGCGCCAGCAGCCAAGATAAGGCACGACGCTATAGCAATCAGCCCCAGCATTTT. Translating gives CASSQDKARRYSNQPQHF.

On this clonotype: It may be a read error: a sequence one base away is much more abundant. CDR3: CASSLLGTGGMYEQYF. The DNA of the CDR3 is TGTGCCAGCAGTTTATTGGGGACAGGGGGCATGTACGAGCAGTACTTC. The chain uses TRBV28 and TRBJ2-7; TRBD1 agrees at 12 bases. CDR1 is MDHEN and CDR2 is SYDVKM in the germline V gene. J was trimmed by 4 bases and V by 1 base; bases with no gene match: 5. This CDR3 region has 16 residues.

Points on this clonotype: A single base separates this from a much larger clone, so it may be a read error. V usage is TRBV24-1 and J usage is TRBJ2-1, with TRBD1 matching over 7 bases. Judging by the DNA end, TRBJ2-7 fits better; the J call may be wrong. Germline CDR1 reads KGHDR; CDR2 reads SFDVKD. CDR3 length equals 16 residues. This chain's CDR3 is CATSDLPGTAYNEQYF. CDR3 sequence (DNA): TGTGCCACCAGTGATTTGCCGGGGACAGCCTACAATGAGCAGTACTTC.